The subject of this entry is one T cell receptor beta chain. Its target is not known. Per the germline V gene, CDR1 is MDHEN and CDR2 is SYDVKM. Trimming took off 2 bases at V and 1 base at J, with 8 bases between the two ends. The CDR3 is made up of 14 amino acids. Clones were read by immunoSEQ multiplex PCR, and TCRdb kept only the in-frame ones, dropping some. The sample shows roughly 80,000 clones, 70% to 90% of them seen only once. Time point described: blood 4 weeks post-SBRT, at nephrectomy. Sample treatment: 15 Gy SBRT to primary tumor, nephrectomy 4 weeks later. Nephrectomy followed 15 Gy stereotactic body radiation by 4 weeks. The tumor was a clear cell renal cell carcinoma. The data belong to a study of radiation and T cells in renal cell carcinoma. Whole-study findings and limits: Baseline intratumoral clonotype presence is unknown without pretreatment biopsies. In blood, top tumor clones expanded by 2 weeks, shrinking by 4.

The origin of this receptor is a woman aged 60-75 years with renal cell carcinoma. Here the sequenced sample was blood, taken from a patient whose treatment included radiotherapy and nephrectomy. This chain joins TRBV28 and TRBJ1-1; no clear D gene. In DNA form, the CDR3 reads TGTGCCAGCAGTTTACGGGCGAGGAACACTGAAGCTTTCTTT. Protein: CASSLRARNTEAFF. The entire variable domain, with the rest obtained from reference TRBV28 and TRBJ1-1, is as follows: DVKVTQSSRYLVKRTGEKVFLECVQDMDHENMFWYRQDPGLGLRLIYFSYDVKMKEKGDIPEGYSVSREKKERFSLILESASTNQTSMYLCASSLRARNTEAFFGQGTRLTVV.